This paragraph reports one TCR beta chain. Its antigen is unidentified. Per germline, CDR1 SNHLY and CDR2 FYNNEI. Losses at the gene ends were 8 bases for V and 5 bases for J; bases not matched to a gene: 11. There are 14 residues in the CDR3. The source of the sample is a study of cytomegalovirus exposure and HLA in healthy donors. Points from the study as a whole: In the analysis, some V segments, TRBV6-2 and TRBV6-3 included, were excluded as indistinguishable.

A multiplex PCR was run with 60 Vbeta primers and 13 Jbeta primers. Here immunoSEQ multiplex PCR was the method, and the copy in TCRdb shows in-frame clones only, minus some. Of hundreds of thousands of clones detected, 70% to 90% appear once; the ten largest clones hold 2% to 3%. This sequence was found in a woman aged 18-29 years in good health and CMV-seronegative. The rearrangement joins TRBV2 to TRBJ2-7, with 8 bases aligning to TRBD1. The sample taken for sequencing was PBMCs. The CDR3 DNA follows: TGTGCCAGCGGCGAGAACAGGGGGAGCGACGAGCAGTACTTC. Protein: CASGENRGSDEQYF.